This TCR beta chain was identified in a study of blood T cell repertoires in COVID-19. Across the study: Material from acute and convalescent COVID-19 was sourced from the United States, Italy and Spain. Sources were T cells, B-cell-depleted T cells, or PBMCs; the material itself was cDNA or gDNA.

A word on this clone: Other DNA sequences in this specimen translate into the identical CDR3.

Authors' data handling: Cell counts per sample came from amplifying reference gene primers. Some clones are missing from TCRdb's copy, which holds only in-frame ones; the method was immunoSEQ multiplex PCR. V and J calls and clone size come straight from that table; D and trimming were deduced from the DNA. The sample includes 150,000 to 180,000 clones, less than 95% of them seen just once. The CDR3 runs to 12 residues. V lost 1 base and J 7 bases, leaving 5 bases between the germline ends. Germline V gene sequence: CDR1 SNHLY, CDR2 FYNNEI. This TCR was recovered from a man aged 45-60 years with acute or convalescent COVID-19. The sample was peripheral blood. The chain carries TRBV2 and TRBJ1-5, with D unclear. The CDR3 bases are TGTGCCAGCAGTGAAGGAGGCCAGCCCCAGCATTTT. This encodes CASSEGGQPQHF. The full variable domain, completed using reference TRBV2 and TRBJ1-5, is EPEVTQTPSHQVTQMGQEVILRCVPISNHLYFYWYRQILGQKVEFLVSFYNNEISEKSEIFDDQFSVERPDGSNFTLKIRSTKLEDSAMYFCASSEGGQPQHFGDGTRLSIL.